Below are 6 T cell receptor beta chains sequenced from a single sample in a study of early T cells in non-severe SARS-CoV-2 infection. TCRdb recomputed calls from the 5' RACE reads with MiXCR, one row per CDR3 protein. This table has about 30,000 distinct CDR3 sequences, under 7.5% appearing once. Sequences were obtained from whole blood. These receptors all come from an adult who was a healthcare worker with PCR-confirmed SARS-CoV-2 infection or an uninfected control (not recorded which).

In regard to this clonotype: With a much larger clone just one base away, this may be a read error. The chain is built from TRBV24-1 and TRBJ1-6; a possible D gene is TRBD1 (6 bases). CDR1 is KGHDR, CDR2 SFDVKD, per germline. The CDR3 has 15 residues. The DNA for the CDR3 is TGTGCCACCACCTACAGGGAGAACATTAATTTACCCCTCCACTTT. Protein product: CATTYRENINLPLHF.

This clonotype showed up many times. This chain links TRBV19 with TRBJ1-1; unclear D gene. V shed 7 bases and J shed 0 bases, with 9 bases lying between them. Germline V gene lookup returns CDR1 LNHDA and CDR2 SQIVND (reference sequence). CDR3 size: 13 residues. The DNA of the CDR3 is TGTGCCAGTATTGGGCCTATGAACACTGAAGCTTTCTTT. Protein: CASIGPMNTEAFF.

This clonotype was detected only a few times. The chain combines TRBV7-2 with TRBJ2-2; 9 nucleotides agree with TRBD1. The V and J ends lost 3 bases and 4 bases, in that order; junction bases with no gene match: 6. This CDR3 comprises 16 residues. Germline-derived CDR1 and CDR2 are SGHTA and FQGNSA. The CDR3 region is CASSFRTGVTTGELFF. CDR3 nucleotides: TGTGCCAGCAGCTTCCGGACAGGGGTGACCACCGGGGAGCTGTTTTTT.

About this clonotype: Just one base apart from a much larger clone, this may be a read error. The V call is TRBV6-2 or TRBV6-3, the J call TRBJ2-2, with D possibly matching TRBD2 (5 bases). Germline V gene data show CDR1 as MNHEY and CDR2 as SVGEGT. The CDR3 length is 15 residues. CDR3 sequence: CASLSELWNTGEQFF. The CDR3 DNA sequence: TGTGCCAGCCTCTCCGAACTATGGAACACCGGGGAGCAGTTTTTT.

This clonotype was recorded many times. The rearrangement joins TRBV20-1 to TRBJ2-1; 14 nucleotides match TRBD2. CDR3 length: 19 residues. Germline V gene lookup returns CDR1 DFQATT and CDR2 SNEGSKA (reference sequence). V gave up 5 bases and J gave up 0 bases; unmatched junction bases: 12. The CDR3 is CSAPPGLAGVPFSYNEQFF. DNA for the CDR3: TGCAGTGCTCCTCCGGGACTAGCGGGAGTCCCCTTCTCCTACAATGAGCAGTTCTTC.

This clonotype was seen many times. V is TRBV11-2 and J is TRBJ2-3, with a tentative D call TRBD2 (6 bases). The V gene lost 5 bases and the J gene lost 3 bases, with 15 bases spanning the gap. There are 15 residues in the CDR3. Germline CDR1 is SGHAT and CDR2 is FQNNGV. As DNA, the CDR3 is TGTGCCAGCAGCCCTTTTGTAGGGAGGACAGATACGCAGTATTTT. Protein: CASSPFVGRTDTQYF.